The 26 T cell receptor beta chains below come from one sample, sequenced in a study of blood T cell repertoires in COVID-19. The method was immunoSEQ multiplex PCR; TCRdb's version includes in-frame clones alone and lacks a portion of them. The data show approximately 220,000 clones, roughly 80% seen once. Specimen: peripheral blood. Receptors originate from a woman over 75 with acute or convalescent COVID-19.

The chain is built from TRBV5-1 and TRBJ2-2; 10 nucleotides agree with TRBD2. The CDR3 is made up of 16 amino acids. Germline V gene lookup returns CDR1 SGHRS and CDR2 YFSETQ. Trimming cost V 2 bases and J 0 bases; bases outside gene matches: 1. The CDR3 DNA follows: TGCGCCAGCAGCTTACTAGCGGGATCGAACACCGGGGAGCTGTTTTTT. It yields the protein CASSLLAGSNTGELFF.

This clone was detected a few times. The chain joins TRBV29-1 to TRBJ1-5; 9 nucleotides agree with TRBD1. CDR1 is SQVTM, CDR2 ANQGSEA, per germline. The CDR3 runs to 15 residues. V dropped 4 bases and J dropped 4; count of bases not matched to a gene: 8. DNA for the CDR3: TGCAGCGTTGCATTCCGGACAGGGGCGAATCAGCCCCAGCATTTT. Protein: CSVAFRTGANQPQHF.

In this sample, this clone turned up a few times. The J gene is TRBJ1-1, the V gene TRBV19; 7 bases agree with TRBD1. CDR3 length: 15 residues. Germline loops: CDR1 LNHDA, CDR2 SQIVND (reference sequence). The trim removed 3 bases at V and 2 bases at J, leaving 6 bases unmatched. CDR3 protein: CASSIATGLNTEAFF. The CDR3 nucleotides read TGTGCCAGTAGTATCGCGACAGGGTTAAACACTGAAGCTTTCTTT.

The chain links TRBV25-1 to TRBJ2-5, with D maybe TRBD2 (6 bases). CDR1 is MGHDK, CDR2 SYGVNS, per germline. Trimming pared 3 bases from V and 5 bases from J, leaving 10 bases between. The CDR3 length is 13 residues. The chain's CDR3 is CASSEVGGETQYF. The CDR3 DNA reads as TGTGCCAGCAGTGAGGTTGGGGGGGAGACCCAGTACTTC.

The chain is built from TRBV5-6 and TRBJ2-3; possible D gene TRBD1, 6 bases. Trimming removed 4 bases from V and 5 bases from J, with 17 bases in between. Germline CDR1 SGHDT, CDR2 YYEEEE. The CDR3 contains 15 residues. The CDR3, as DNA: TGTGCCAGCAGCAACACAGGGACGTTGGAAGATACGCAGTATTTT. This translates into CASSNTGTLEDTQYF.

This chain connects TRBV2 to TRBJ1-1; 7 nucleotides agree with TRBD1. CDR1 and CDR2 (germline): SNHLY, FYNNEI. The junction had 5 bases not matched to a gene; V was cut back by 2 bases and J by 2 bases. The CDR3 contains 15 residues. The CDR3 DNA reads as TGTGCCAGCAGTGAACAGCAGGGGGTAAACACTGAAGCTTTCTTT. Translation: CASSEQQGVNTEAFF.

J is TRBJ1-2 and V is TRBV3-1 (or the pseudogene TRBV3-2); 8 bases fit TRBD1. This CDR3 comprises 13 residues. Germline V CDR1 and CDR2: LGHDT, YNNKEL (reference sequence). V shed 6 bases, J shed 8 bases, and the junction held 8 bases outside the gene matches. CDR3 sequence (DNA): TGTGCCAGCAGACCTCAGGGGGCAGTCGGCTACACCTTC. Residues: CASRPQGAVGYTF.

As for this clone: In the same sample, other DNA sequences code for this CDR3. V is TRBV3-1 (or the pseudogene TRBV3-2) and J is TRBJ2-5; D is undetermined. The germline V and J ends were trimmed by 1 base and 4 bases, with 4 bases remaining between them. The CDR3 runs to 12 residues. Germline CDR1 and CDR2: LGHDT and YNNKEL (reference sequence). The CDR3, as DNA: TGTGCCAGCAGCCAAGTCAGAGAGACCCAGTACTTC. This codes for CASSQVRETQYF.

V gene TRBV9 combines with J gene TRBJ1-1; D is unclear. V lost 0 bases and J 3 bases, leaving 9 bases between the germline ends. In germline, CDR1 is SGDLS, CDR2 YYNGEE. The CDR3 runs to 14 residues. The CDR3 DNA reads TGTGCCAGCAGCGTAGTCGCCAGTGACACTGAAGCTTTCTTT. This codes for CASSVVASDTEAFF.

The rearrangement links TRBV11-3 to TRBJ2-3; the D gene is possibly TRBD1 (6 bases). Germline CDR1 and CDR2: SGHNT and YENEEA. The CDR3 is 15 amino acids. V was pared by 2 bases and J by 0 bases, with 9 bases between. CDR3 nucleotides: TGTGCCAGCAGCTTAACAGGGTTTAGCACAGATACGCAGTATTTT. As protein: CASSLTGFSTDTQYF.

The genes are TRBV27 and TRBJ2-7; 8 bases agree with TRBD2. Germline V lookup: CDR1 MNHEY, CDR2 SMNVEV (reference sequence). This CDR3 spans 15 amino acids. The J segment lost 3 bases and the V segment lost 5 bases, leaving 9 bases of the junction unmatched. The CDR3 spells CASSTPPGTSYEQYF. The CDR3 coding sequence is TGTGCCAGCAGTACTCCCCCCGGGACTAGCTACGAGCAGTACTTC.

The genes are TRBV3-1 (or the pseudogene TRBV3-2) and TRBJ2-2; 8 positions agree with TRBD1. The V segment lost 0 bases and the J segment 14 bases; nucleotides outside the gene matches: 5. CDR3 length: 13 amino acids. Germline-derived CDR1 and CDR2 are LGHDT and YNNKEL (reference sequence). As DNA, the CDR3 is TGTGCCAGCAGCCAAGATCGGCCAGGGGGCCTGTTTTTT. Its translation: CASSQDRPGGLFF.

V and J are TRBV6-5 and TRBJ2-5; a weak D match, TRBD1 (7 bases). This CDR3 region has 13 residues. Trimming cost V 11 bases and J 5 bases, with 18 bases left between them. CDR1 and CDR2 (germline): MNHEY, SVGAGI. Here the CDR3 DNA reads TGTGCCTGCGGGACAGCGGCGATGGAGACCCAGTACTTC. Protein product: CACGTAAMETQYF.

The gene calls are TRBV6-5 and TRBJ1-5; TRBD1 matches at 7 bases. Per the germline V gene, CDR1 is MNHEY and CDR2 is SVGAGI. V gave up 6 bases and J gave up 1 base; unmatched junction bases: 6. This CDR3 has 15 residues. CDR3 in amino acids: CASRTGIRSNQPQHF. CDR3 DNA sequence: TGTGCCAGCAGGACAGGGATTAGGAGCAATCAGCCCCAGCATTTT.

The chain couples TRBV6-5 to TRBJ2-1; 7 nucleotides align to TRBD2. Germline-derived CDR1 and CDR2 are MNHEY and SVGAGI. V lost 10 bases to trimming and J lost 5 bases; unmatched junction nucleotides: 14. The CDR3 covers 15 residues. CDR3 bases: TGTGCCATTATTCCGGGACTACCCAAGGACAATGAGCAGTTCTTC. Protein: CAIIPGLPKDNEQFF.

The chain is built from TRBV11-2 and TRBJ1-3, with D maybe TRBD1 (6 bases). This CDR3 is 17 amino acids long. The V end lost 5 bases, the J end lost 5 bases, and 22 bases lay between the germline ends. Germline CDR1 reads SGHAT; CDR2 reads FQNNGV. This CDR3 reads CASSHRAPGAIRNTIYF. CDR3 bases: TGTGCCAGCAGCCATAGGGCGCCAGGGGCGATCCGAAACACCATATATTTT.

Here the CDR3 DNA reads TGTGCCGGTAAGGACAGGCCGAATCTAAAGACCCAGTACTTC. Protein: CAGKDRPNLKTQYF. The V call is TRBV21-1, the J call TRBJ2-5; the DNA was not used to check the table's D call, TRBD1. TRBV21-1 is termed a pseudogene. The CDR3 is made up of 14 amino acids.

The CDR3 sequence is CASSSFTVQGNYGYTF. The CDR3 DNA reads TGTGCCAGCAGCAGTTTTACAGTCCAGGGGAACTATGGCTACACCTTC. The chain links TRBV11-2 to TRBJ1-2; the D gene is possibly TRBD1 (6 bases). This CDR3 comprises 16 residues. V was cut by 5 bases and J by 2 bases, with 18 bases left in between. Per germline, CDR1 SGHAT and CDR2 FQNNGV.

The CDR3 loop is CASTGTSVEQFF. CDR3 nucleotides: TGTGCCAGCACAGGGACTTCGGTTGAGCAGTTCTTC. This sequence joins TRBV6-6 and TRBJ2-1, with D possibly TRBD2 on 6 matching bases. The germline V gene encodes CDR1 MNHNY and CDR2 SVGAGI (reference sequence). This CDR3 contains 12 residues. V lost 7 bases and J 9 bases, leaving 13 bases between the germline ends.

The V gene is TRBV24-1, the J gene TRBJ2-5; maybe TRBD1 (5 bases). This CDR3 region has 16 residues. With 4 bases removed from V and 1 base from J, the gap between germline ends came to 15 bases. Germline-derived CDR1 and CDR2 are KGHDR and SFDVKD. CDR3 DNA: TGTGCCACCAGTGACCCTTTGGACACCCGCCAAGAGACCCAGTACTTC. This gives the protein CATSDPLDTRQETQYF.

The gene calls are TRBV9 and TRBJ1-1; 12 positions match TRBD1. The ends lost 3 bases at V and 2 bases at J; junction bases unmatched: 8. The CDR3 sequence is 17 residues long. CDR1 is SGDLS, CDR2 YYNGEE, per germline. CDR3 protein: CASSAWDRGRVNTEAFF. In DNA, the CDR3 is TGTGCCAGCAGCGCCTGGGACAGGGGGCGCGTAAACACTGAAGCTTTCTTT.

Only a few counts were recorded for this clone. This sequence joins TRBV10-1 and TRBJ2-2; 9 positions agree with TRBD1. The ends lost 5 bases at V and 5 bases at J; junction bases unmatched: 3. Germline V gene data show CDR1 as WNHNN and CDR2 as SYGVQD (reference sequence). The CDR3 is 14 residues long. The CDR3 region has the DNA TGCGCCAGCAGTACCGGGACAGGGACCGGGGAGCTGTTTTTT. Encoded protein: CASSTGTGTGELFF.

This chain joins TRBV5-1 and TRBJ2-7, with D hard to call. This CDR3 is built from 16 residues. With 0 bases removed from V and 0 bases from J, the gap between germline ends came to 13 bases. The germline V gene has CDR1 SGHRS and CDR2 YFSETQ. This CDR3 reads CASSLELRVSSYEQYF. The CDR3 nucleotides read TGCGCCAGCAGCTTGGAGTTGCGAGTGTCCTCCTACGAGCAGTACTTC.

This clone was recorded only once. The chain carries TRBV27 and TRBJ2-5; a possible D gene is TRBD1 (5 bases). CDR3 size: 14 residues. Between the trimmed V and J ends, which lost 7 bases and 4 bases, there was a span of 16 bases. Germline V CDR1 and CDR2: MNHEY, SMNVEV (reference sequence). CDR3 sequence reads: CASKGLGWTETQYF. Here the CDR3 DNA reads TGTGCCAGCAAGGGGTTAGGGTGGACAGAGACCCAGTACTTC.

This chain links TRBV6-5 with TRBJ1-5, with D possibly being TRBD1 (6 bases). Germline V CDR1 and CDR2: MNHEY, SVGAGI. This CDR3 is 15 amino acids long. The V end lost 7 bases, the J end lost 0 bases, and 13 bases lay between the germline ends. The DNA for the CDR3 is TGTGCCAGCACCAGGACAGCAGATAGCAATCAGCCCCAGCATTTT. Encoded protein: CASTRTADSNQPQHF.

The chain carries TRBV23-1 and TRBJ2-7; 12 bases line up with TRBD1. TRBV23-1 is an open reading frame whose function is uncertain. The CDR3 totals 20 residues. Unmatched junction bases numbered 14, after V lost 0 bases and J lost 2 bases. CDR3 sequence (DNA): TGCGCCAGCAGTCAATCGATCGGGACAGGGGGCCATTACCTCGCCTACGAGCAGTACTTC. Its translation is CASSQSIGTGGHYLAYEQYF.